The entry below gives a single T cell receptor (beta chain) sequence along with its context. The target of this receptor is not known. Base qualities are not recorded, but no much larger clone differs from it by a single base. The data derive from a study of shared clonotypes between healthy human individuals (TCRdb year 2020). As for the study more broadly: The cohort comprised two women and a few men aged 18 to 49 years. For each donor, CD4 naive and CD4 memory were each run on three plates, CD8 naive on two plates, and CD8 memory on one plate. The study deeply sequenced blood TCR repertoires of roughly five healthy adults to estimate repertoire size and the extent of clonotype sharing between individuals. To increase sequencing depth and limit assay-specific biases, different laboratories used diverse techniques to prepare libraries and sequence TCR repertoires. Leukapheresis yielded between about 0.8 and 8.9 billion PBMCs per donor. Here is what the overall study found, with its caveats: Larger estimated clonotype richness was generally found for naive subsets than for memory subsets. Sampling was restricted to blood, and TCR repertoires in tissue are likely to differ from TCR repertoires in blood. Even with the large sequencing depth, rarefaction of the sorted-subset datasets indicated that sequencing was incomplete. Clonotypes shared by all four sorted-subset donors showed higher generation probabilities than non-shared clonotypes. Based on pairwise subsampling, the degree of clonotype sharing among donors was expected to be affected by sequencing depth. The genetic and exposure-history diversity represented was limited by the small number of donors. About 5% of naive CD4, 3% to 3.5% of naive CD8, about 2.5% of memory CD4, and around 0.4% of memory CD8 clonotypes were shared across several donors.

For the CD8 naive samples, CD45RO-negative cells were positively selected for CCR7, yielding a CD45RA+CCR7+ population from which TemRA cells were excluded. The donors were healthy, HIV-negative adults with no recently reported acute infections or vaccinations. Every donor was a Caucasian adult living in Nashville, Tennessee, USA. Blood was obtained by leukapheresis, after which PBMCs were separated by Ficoll-Histopaque density gradient centrifugation and cryopreserved in liquid nitrogen vapor phase. Purity and quantity of every magnetically sorted T cell population were checked by analytical flow cytometry. Genomic DNA was isolated from every sorted fraction and measured by UV absorbance on a Nanodrop 2000c. TCR CDR3 regions were amplified from genomic DNA by multiplex PCR using the deep immunoSEQ assay. Extracted genomic DNA from each cell subset was distributed evenly across all wells of several immunoSEQ 96-well plates, and each plate was treated as a replicate. For sorted subsets, each replicate PCR was loaded with 200 ng genomic DNA, equivalent to some 31,000 T cell genomes. Purified libraries were quantified with a Qubit 3.0 fluorometer, sized on a Bioanalyzer 2100, and re-quantified with the KAPA Library Quantification kit. Every immunoSEQ 96-well plate was sequenced on a separate single-read 150-cycle Illumina NextSeq 550 flow cell. For the original study's pipeline: The immunoSEQ output contained only junctional sequences without quality scores, so filtering could not match that applied to full-length reads. Sequences were annotated with PyIR, a Python wrapper for IgBLAST v1.9, using IMGT germline references to assign V/J genes and CDR3. Reads were removed for weak V/J assignments (E-value above 1e-6), missing CDR3, stop codons, out-of-frame junctions, or ambiguous translated residues. V3J clonotypes were defined by identical inferred V gene, J gene, and CDR3 amino acid sequence. Percentage overlap between repertoires was computed as shared unique clonotypes divided by the size of the smaller repertoire. RTK rarefaction, the Chao1 estimator, and Recon v2.1 estimates of unobserved clonotypes were used to assess repertoire richness. Generation probabilities for all TCRbeta clonotypes obtained by the gDNA method from several donors were computed using OLGA. TCRdb obtained this table from immuneACCESS and retained in-frame rearrangements with V and J assigned. These tables miss some clones; where compared with another copy, unresolved V genes account for less than half of the shortfall, and the remainder is unexplained. Clonal size and the V and J genes are those of that table, whereas D and trimming came from the DNA. The sample profile shows roughly 770,000 clones; approximately 96% of them were found once. The ten largest account for 0.2% to 0.25% of the sample.

At the junction V is shortened by 7 bases and J by 4 bases, with 14 bases in between. According to the germline V gene, CDR1 reads SGHDT and CDR2 reads YYEEEE. The cysteine opens and the phenylalanine closes a CDR3 of 13 amino acids. Only CDR3 DNA remains: 39 bases, in frame from the first base. The chain is assembled from TRBV5-6 and TRBJ1-2; the D gene identity is not certain. What was sequenced was naive CD8+ T cells sorted from blood. What the cell subset or site label conveys for this sample: CD45RA+CCR7+. The TCR sequence derives from a man aged 25 to 40 in good health. At the DNA level, the sequence is TGTGCCAGCGGGGAAACTGACGGCTATGGCTACACCTTC. The resulting protein is CASGETDGYGYTF.